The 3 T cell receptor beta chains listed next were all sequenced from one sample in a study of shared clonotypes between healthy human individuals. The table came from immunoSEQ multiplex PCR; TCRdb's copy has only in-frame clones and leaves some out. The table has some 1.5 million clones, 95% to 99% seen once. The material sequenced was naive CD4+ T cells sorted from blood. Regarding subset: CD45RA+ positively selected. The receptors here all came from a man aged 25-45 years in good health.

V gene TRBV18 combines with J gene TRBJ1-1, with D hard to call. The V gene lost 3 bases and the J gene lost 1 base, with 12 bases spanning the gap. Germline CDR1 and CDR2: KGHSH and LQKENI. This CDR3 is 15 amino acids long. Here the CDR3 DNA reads TGTGCCAGCTCACCTCCAGCGCTCGAGAACACTGAAGCTTTCTTT. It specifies CASSPPALENTEAFF.

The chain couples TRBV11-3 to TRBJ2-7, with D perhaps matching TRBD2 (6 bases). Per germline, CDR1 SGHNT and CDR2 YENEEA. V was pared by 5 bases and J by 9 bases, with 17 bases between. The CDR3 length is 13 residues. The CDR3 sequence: CASSSGPELGQYF. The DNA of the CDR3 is TGTGCCAGCAGCAGCGGGCCTGAATTGGGGCAGTACTTC.

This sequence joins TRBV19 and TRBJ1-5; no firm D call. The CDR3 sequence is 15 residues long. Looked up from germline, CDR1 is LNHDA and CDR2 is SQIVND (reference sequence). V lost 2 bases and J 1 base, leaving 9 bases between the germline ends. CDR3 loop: CASSILRPSNQPQHF. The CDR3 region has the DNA TGTGCCAGTAGTATATTGAGACCGAGCAATCAGCCCCAGCATTTT.